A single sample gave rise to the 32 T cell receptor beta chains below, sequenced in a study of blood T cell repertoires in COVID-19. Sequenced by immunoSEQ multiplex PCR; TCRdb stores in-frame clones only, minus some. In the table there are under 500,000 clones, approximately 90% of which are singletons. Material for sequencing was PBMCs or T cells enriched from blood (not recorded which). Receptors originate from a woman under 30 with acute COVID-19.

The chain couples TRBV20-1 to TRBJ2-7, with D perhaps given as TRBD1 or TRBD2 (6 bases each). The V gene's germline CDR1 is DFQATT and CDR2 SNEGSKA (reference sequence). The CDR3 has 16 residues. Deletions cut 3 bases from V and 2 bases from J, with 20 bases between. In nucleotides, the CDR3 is TGCAGTGCTAGTGGGGGGTACAGGGACCCTACCTACGAGCAGTACTTC. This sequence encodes CSASGGYRDPTYEQYF.

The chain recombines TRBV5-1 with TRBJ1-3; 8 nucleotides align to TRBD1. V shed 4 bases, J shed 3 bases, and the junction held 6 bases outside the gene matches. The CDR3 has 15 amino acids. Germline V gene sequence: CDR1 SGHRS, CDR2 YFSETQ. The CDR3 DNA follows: TGCGCCAGCAGCCTCCTCGGACAGGGTGGAAACACCATATATTTT. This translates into CASSLLGQGGNTIYF.

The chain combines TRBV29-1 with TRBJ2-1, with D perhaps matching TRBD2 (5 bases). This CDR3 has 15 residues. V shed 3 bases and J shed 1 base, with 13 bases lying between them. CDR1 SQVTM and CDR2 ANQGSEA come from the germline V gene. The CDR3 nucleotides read TGCAGCGTTGAGGTTGGACTGCTATCCTACAATGAGCAGTTCTTC. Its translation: CSVEVGLLSYNEQFF.

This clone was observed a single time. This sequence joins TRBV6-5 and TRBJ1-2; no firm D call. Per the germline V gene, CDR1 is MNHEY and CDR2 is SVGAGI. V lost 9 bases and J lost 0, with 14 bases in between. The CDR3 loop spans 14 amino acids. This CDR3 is CASTSFSSNYGYTF. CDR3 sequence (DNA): TGTGCCAGTACCTCTTTTAGCTCTAACTATGGCTACACCTTC.

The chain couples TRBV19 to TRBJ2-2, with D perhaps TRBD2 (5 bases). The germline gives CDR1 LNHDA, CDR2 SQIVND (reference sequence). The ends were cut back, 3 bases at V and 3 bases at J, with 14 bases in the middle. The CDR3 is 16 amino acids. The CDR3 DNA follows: TGTGCCAGTAGTATTTCCAGCGAAGCGGACACCGGGGAGCTGTTTTTT. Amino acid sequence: CASSISSEADTGELFF.

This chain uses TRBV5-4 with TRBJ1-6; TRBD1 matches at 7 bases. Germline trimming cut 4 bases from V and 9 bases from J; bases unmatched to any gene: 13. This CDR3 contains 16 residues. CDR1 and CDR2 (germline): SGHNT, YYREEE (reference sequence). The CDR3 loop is CASSRDQQGTGSPLHF. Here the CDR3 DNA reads TGTGCCAGCAGCCGAGACCAACAGGGGACGGGTTCACCCCTCCACTTT.

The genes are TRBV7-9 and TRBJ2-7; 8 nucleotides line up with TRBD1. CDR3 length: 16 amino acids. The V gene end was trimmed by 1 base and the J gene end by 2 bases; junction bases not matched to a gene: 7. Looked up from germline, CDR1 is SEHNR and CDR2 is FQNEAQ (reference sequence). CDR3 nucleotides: TGTGCCAGCAGCTTAGACGGGACAGGAACCCCCTACGAGCAGTACTTC. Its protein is CASSLDGTGTPYEQYF.

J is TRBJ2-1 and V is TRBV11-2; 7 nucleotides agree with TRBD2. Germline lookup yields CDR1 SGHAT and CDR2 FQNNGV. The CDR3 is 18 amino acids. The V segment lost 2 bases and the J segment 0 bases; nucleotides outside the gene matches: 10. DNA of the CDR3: TGTGCCAGCAGCTTAATGATTAGCGGGCATAGCTCCTACAATGAGCAGTTCTTC. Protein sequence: CASSLMISGHSSYNEQFF. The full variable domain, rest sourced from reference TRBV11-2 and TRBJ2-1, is EAGVAQSPRYKIIEKRQSVAFWCNPISGHATLYWYQQILGQGPKLLIQFQNNGVVDDSQLPKDRFSAERLKGVDSTLKIQPAKLEDSAVYLCASSLMISGHSSYNEQFFGPGTRLTVL.

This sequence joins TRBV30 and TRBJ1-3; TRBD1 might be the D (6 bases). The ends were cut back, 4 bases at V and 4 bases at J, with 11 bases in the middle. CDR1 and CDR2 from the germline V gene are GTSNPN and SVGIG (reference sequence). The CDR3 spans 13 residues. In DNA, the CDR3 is TGTGCCTGGACTACAGGGTCGGGAAACACCATATATTTT. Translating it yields CAWTTGSGNTIYF.

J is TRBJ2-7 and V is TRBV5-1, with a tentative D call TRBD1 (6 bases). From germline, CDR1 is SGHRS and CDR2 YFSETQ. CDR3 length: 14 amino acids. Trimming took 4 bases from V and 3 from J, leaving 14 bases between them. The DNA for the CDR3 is TGCGCCAGCAGCCCAGCCGGGACAAACTACGAGCAGTACTTC. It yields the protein CASSPAGTNYEQYF.

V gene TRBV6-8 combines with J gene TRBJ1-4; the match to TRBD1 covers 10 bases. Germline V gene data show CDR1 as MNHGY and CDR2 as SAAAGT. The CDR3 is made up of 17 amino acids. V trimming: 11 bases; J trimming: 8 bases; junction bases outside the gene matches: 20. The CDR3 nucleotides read TGTGCCGCAACTCCGGGACAGGGGATTTCGGTAGAGGAAAAACTGTTTTTT. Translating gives CAATPGQGISVEEKLFF.

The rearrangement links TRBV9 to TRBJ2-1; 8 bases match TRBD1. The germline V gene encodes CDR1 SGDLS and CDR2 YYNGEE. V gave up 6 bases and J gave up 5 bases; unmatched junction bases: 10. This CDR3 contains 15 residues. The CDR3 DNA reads TGTGCCAGCAACCGAGGGGACAGGAATAACAATGAGCAGTTCTTC. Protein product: CASNRGDRNNNEQFF.

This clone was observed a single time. CDR3 nucleotides: TGTGCCAGCAGCCCGGGATTGGACTTCACAGATACGCAGTATTTT. This gives the protein CASSPGLDFTDTQYF. The chain couples TRBV9 to TRBJ2-3, with D perhaps matching TRBD2 (5 bases). Per the germline V gene, CDR1 is SGDLS and CDR2 is YYNGEE. V lost 4 bases, J lost 2 bases, and 14 bases lay in between. The CDR3 is 15 residues long.

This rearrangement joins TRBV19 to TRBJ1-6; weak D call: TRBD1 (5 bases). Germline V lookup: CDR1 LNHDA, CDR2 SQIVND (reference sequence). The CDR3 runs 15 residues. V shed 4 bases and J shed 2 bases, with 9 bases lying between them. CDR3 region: CASSRGRTYNSPLHF. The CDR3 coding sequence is TGTGCCAGTAGTAGGGGCAGGACCTATAATTCACCCCTCCACTTT.

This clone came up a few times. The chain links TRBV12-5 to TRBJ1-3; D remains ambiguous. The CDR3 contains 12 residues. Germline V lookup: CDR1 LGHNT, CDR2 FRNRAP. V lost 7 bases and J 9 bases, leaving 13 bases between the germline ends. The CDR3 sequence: CASVPGSGTIYF. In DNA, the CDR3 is TGTGCTAGTGTTCCAGGTTCTGGCACCATATATTTT.

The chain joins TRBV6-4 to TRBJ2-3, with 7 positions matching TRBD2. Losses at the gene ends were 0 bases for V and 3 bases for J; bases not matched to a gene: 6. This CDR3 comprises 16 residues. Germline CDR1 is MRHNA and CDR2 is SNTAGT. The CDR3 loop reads CASSDSRGSGTDTQYF. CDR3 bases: TGTGCCAGCAGTGACTCGAGGGGTAGCGGGACAGATACGCAGTATTTT.

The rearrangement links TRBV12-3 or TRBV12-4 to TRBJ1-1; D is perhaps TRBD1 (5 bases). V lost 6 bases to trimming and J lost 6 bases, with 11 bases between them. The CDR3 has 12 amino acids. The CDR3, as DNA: TGTGCCAGCAGCCGGGACTGGGCTGAAGCTTTCTTT. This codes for CASSRDWAEAFF.

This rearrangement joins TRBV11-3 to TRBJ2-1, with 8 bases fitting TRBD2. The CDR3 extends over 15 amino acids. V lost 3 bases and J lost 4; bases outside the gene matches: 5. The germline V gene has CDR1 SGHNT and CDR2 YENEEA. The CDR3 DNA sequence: TGTGCCAGCAGCTTGAGCGGGGGAGTATACAATGAGCAGTTCTTC. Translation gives CASSLSGGVYNEQFF.

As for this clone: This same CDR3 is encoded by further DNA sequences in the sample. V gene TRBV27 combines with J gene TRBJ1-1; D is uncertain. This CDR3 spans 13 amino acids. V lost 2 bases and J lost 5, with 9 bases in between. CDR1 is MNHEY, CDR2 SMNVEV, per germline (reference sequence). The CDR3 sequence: CASSLTGGTEAFF. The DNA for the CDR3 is TGTGCCAGCAGTTTAACGGGTGGGACTGAAGCTTTCTTT.

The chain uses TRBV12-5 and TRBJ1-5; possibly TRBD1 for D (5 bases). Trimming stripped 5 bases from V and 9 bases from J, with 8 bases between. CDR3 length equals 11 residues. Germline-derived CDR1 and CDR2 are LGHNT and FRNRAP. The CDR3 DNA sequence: TGTGCTAGTGGTACCGGGGGGCCCCAGCATTTT. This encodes CASGTGGPQHF.

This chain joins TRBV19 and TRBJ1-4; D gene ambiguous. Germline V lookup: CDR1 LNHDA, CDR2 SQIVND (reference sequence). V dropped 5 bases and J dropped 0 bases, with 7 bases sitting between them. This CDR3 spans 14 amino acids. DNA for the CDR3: TGTGCCAGTAGTTCAAAAACAACTAATGAAAAACTGTTTTTT. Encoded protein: CASSSKTTNEKLFF.

CDR3 amino acids: CASSLGGGSIEQYF. For the CDR3, the DNA is TGTGCCAGCAGCTTAGGTGGGGGGAGTATCGAGCAGTACTTC. This chain connects TRBV7-9 to TRBJ2-7, with a tentative D call TRBD2 (6 bases). Germline V gene sequence: CDR1 SEHNR, CDR2 FQNEAQ (reference sequence). This CDR3 has 14 residues. Trimming cost V 1 base and J 6 bases, with 13 bases left between them.

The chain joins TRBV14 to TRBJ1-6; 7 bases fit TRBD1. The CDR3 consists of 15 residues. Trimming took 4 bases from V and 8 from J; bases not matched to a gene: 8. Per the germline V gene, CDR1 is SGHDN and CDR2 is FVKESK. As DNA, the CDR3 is TGTGCCAGCAGCCCCCGACAGGGCCTATATTCACCCCTCCACTTT. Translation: CASSPRQGLYSPLHF.

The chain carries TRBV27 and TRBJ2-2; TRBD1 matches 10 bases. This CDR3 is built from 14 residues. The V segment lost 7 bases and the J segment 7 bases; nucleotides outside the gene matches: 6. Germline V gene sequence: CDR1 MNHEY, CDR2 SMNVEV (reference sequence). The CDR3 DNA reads TGTGCCAGCACGACGGGACAGGGGTTCGGGGAGCTGTTTTTT. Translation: CASTTGQGFGELFF.

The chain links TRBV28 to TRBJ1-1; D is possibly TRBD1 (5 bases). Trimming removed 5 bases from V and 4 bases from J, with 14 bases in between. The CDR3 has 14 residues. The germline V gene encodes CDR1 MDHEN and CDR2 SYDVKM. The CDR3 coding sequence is TGTGCCAGCAGTCCCTCAGGGCAGGGCACTGAAGCTTTCTTT. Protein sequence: CASSPSGQGTEAFF.

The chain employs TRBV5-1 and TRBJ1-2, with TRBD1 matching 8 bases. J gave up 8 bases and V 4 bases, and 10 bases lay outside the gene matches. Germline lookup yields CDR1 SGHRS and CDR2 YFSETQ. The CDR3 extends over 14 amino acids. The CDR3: CASSLSTGGHGYTF. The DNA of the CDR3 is TGCGCCAGCAGCCTCTCTACAGGGGGTCACGGCTACACCTTC.

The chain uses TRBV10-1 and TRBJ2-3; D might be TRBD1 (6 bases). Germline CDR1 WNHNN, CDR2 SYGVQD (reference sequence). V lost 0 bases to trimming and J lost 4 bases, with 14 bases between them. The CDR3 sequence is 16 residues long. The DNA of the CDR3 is TGCGCCAGCAGTGAGTCGGTGGCGGCAGGGGCAGATACGCAGTATTTT. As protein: CASSESVAAGADTQYF.

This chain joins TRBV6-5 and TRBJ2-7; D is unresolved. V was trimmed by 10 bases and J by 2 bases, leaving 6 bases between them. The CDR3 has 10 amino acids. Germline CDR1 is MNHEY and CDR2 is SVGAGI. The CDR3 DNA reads TGTGCCACCCAGACCTACGAGCAGTACTTC. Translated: CATQTYEQYF.

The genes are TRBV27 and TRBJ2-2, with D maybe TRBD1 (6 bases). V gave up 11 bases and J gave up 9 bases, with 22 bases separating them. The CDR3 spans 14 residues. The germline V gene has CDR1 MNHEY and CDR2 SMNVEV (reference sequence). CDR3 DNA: TGTGCCGTGGCCGGGGCAGGGGAGTTGCGGGAGCTGTTTTTT. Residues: CAVAGAGELRELFF.

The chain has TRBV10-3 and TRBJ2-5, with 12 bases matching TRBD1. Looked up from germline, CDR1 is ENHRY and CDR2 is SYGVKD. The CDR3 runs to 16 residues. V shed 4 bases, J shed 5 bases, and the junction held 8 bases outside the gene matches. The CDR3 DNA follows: TGTGCCATCAGTGCGAGGGACAGGGGGCAAGAGGAGACCCAGTACTTC. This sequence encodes CAISARDRGQEETQYF.

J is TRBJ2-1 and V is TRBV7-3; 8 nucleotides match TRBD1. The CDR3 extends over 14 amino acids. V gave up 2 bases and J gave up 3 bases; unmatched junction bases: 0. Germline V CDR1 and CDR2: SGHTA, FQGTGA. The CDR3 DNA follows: TGTGCCAGCAGCTTAGACAGGGGCTACAATGAGCAGTTCTTC. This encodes CASSLDRGYNEQFF.

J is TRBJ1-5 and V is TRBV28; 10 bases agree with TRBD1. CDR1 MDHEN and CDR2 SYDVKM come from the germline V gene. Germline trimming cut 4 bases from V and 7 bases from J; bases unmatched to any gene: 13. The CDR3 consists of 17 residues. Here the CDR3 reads CASSYVGDRGPGQPQHF. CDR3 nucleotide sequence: TGTGCCAGCAGTTACGTTGGGGACAGGGGTCCTGGACAGCCCCAGCATTTT.